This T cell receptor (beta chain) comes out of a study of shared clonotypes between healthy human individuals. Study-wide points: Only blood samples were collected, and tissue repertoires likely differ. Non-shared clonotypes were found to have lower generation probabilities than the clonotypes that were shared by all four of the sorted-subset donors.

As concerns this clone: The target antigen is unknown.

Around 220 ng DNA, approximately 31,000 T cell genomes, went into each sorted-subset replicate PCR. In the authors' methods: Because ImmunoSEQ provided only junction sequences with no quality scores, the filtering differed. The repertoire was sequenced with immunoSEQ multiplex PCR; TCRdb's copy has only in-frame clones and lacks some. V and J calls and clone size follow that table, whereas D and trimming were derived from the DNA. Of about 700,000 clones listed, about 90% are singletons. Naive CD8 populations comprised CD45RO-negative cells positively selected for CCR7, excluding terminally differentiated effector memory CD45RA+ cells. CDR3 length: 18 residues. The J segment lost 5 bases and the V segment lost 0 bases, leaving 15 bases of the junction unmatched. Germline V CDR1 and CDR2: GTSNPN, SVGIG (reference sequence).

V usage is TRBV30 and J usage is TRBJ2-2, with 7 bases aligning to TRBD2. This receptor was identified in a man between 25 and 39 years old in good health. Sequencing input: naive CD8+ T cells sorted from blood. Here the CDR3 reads CAWSVLGLGIRGTGELFF. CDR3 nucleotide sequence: TGTGCCTGGAGTGTACTTGGACTAGGTATTAGAGGGACCGGGGAGCTGTTTTTT.